One TCR gamma chain is described in this entry. This clone is medium-sized (0.01 to 0.1%) in its sample. Its cognate antigen has yet to be identified. The input lacks base qualities; no much larger clone sits a single base away. The data were obtained in a study of gamma delta lymphoproliferative disorders and STAT genes (dated by TCRdb to 2017 to 2018). Notes on the research overall: The LymphoTrack Dx TCRG Assay was used to build gamma-chain libraries from a minimum of 50 ng of genomic DNA. Because no corresponding Invivoscribe delta assay was available, delta-chain libraries were prepared according to the EuroClonality-NGS working group standard operating procedure. Within a larger immunophenotypic and STAT-mutation study, TCR gamma and delta CDR3 repertoires were profiled by deep sequencing in Tgammadelta lymphoproliferative disease patients and healthy controls. Two gamma-chain samples and all delta-chain samples were sequenced twice to confirm results. Results and caveats for the whole study, not just this receptor: Leukemic cells were skewed toward terminal effectors, whereas control T cells likely spanned varied maturation stages, a difference potentially limiting comparisons between patients and controls. Nearly all major gamma and delta clonotypes of patients were found to be public, being shared with at least one healthy donor, and only a couple of gamma clonotypes were found to be private to disease. When whole repertoires were clustered, gamma repertoires from patients formed a group apart from those of healthy controls, but delta repertoires showed no separation between the groups. It was noted by the authors that NGS specificity may be reduced at low frequencies, so confirmation of the public or private nature of leukemic clones is needed.

The CDR3 starts with the cysteine, ends with the phenylalanine, and has 15 residues. Only the CDR3 DNA stays, 45 bases, in frame from base 1. CDR1 and CDR2, looked up from the germline V gene, are VENAVY and YDSYNSRV. The V end gives up 5 bases and the J end 0 bases, leaving 6 bases in the junction not matched to a gene. In both library preparation methods, multiplex PCR was run with primers aimed at the conserved V and J regions of the TCR genes. The amplicons were purified, pooled and then sequenced on an Illumina MiSeq platform. In the paper's pipeline: V(D)J alignment, clonotype assembly and translation were done with MiXCR, while functionality assessment and CDR3 repertoire analyses were done with VDJtools. CDR3 was defined per IMGT, and analyses were restricted to productive sequences using functional genes, excluding ORF genes and pseudogenes. A custom Python script searched for identical amino acid CDR3s of major clonotypes (frequency >=5%) across all patients and controls. To compare clonotype frequencies between patients and controls, a one-sided non-parametric Wilcoxon test was applied. With CATT, TCRdb called clones again from the public reads; duplicate DNA rows were later joined. It is TCRdb's table, rather than the study itself, that gives the V and J calls and clone size. The sample table holds 4,000 to 4,500 gamma-chain clones, of which roughly 7% were seen once. The top ten hold roughly 32% of the sample.

For TCR sequencing, genomic DNA was taken from peripheral blood mononuclear cells isolated from both patients and controls. The control group, matched to the patients for age and sex, consisted of 23 healthy adult blood donors (roughly twelve males and roughly 11 females) with a median age of around 64 years. The chain joins TRGV8 to TRGJP2. No J gene is reported in TCRdb; it was inferred here by comparing the DNA with germline. Sequenced material: blood. This TCR was sampled from a human donor in good health. The bases are TGTGCCACCTGGGGGGTTCATAGTAGTGATTGGATCAAGACGTTT. The encoded protein is CATWGVHSSDWIKTF.